The 32 T cell receptor beta chains reported below all come from one sample, sequenced in a study of blood T cell repertoires in COVID-19. The repertoire was sequenced with immunoSEQ multiplex PCR; TCRdb's copy has only in-frame clones and lacks some. The table records over 100,000 clones, 70% to 90% of them present only once. What was sequenced was peripheral blood. All receptors derive from a man aged 40-50 years with active or convalescent COVID-19.

The chain has TRBV7-9 and TRBJ1-1, with 8 nucleotides matching TRBD1. The length of the CDR3 is 16 residues. Germline loops: CDR1 SEHNR, CDR2 FQNEAQ (reference sequence). V was pared by 1 base and J by 7 bases, with 11 bases of the junction left unmatched. For the CDR3, the DNA is TGTGCCAGCAGCTTAGAGTTCGGACAGGGAGTAGGTGAAGCTTTCTTT. Its protein product is CASSLEFGQGVGEAFF.

This clone turned up a few times. The chain joins TRBV18 to TRBJ1-2; no firm D call. Trimming took 0 bases from V and 5 from J, leaving 7 bases between them. The CDR3 is made up of 13 amino acids. The V gene's germline CDR1 is KGHSH and CDR2 LQKENI. In DNA, the CDR3 is TGTGCCAGCTCACCACCGGCCGGGTATGGCTACACCTTC. This sequence encodes CASSPPAGYGYTF.

The chain has TRBV5-1 and TRBJ2-1; D is unclear. CDR1 SGHRS and CDR2 YFSETQ come from the germline V gene. Trimming removed 5 bases at V and 0 bases at J, with 9 bases between. The CDR3 has 14 amino acids. CDR3 protein: CASSAHLSYNEQFF. CDR3 nucleotides: TGCGCCAGCAGTGCACACCTCTCCTACAATGAGCAGTTCTTC.

The V gene is TRBV4-2, the J gene TRBJ2-3; unclear D gene. The germline V gene encodes CDR1 LGHNA and CDR2 YNFKEQ. The CDR3 is 15 amino acids. V was cut by 0 bases and J by 1 base, with 8 bases left in between. CDR3 protein: CASSQESSGTDTQYF. CDR3 DNA sequence: TGTGCCAGCAGCCAAGAATCCAGCGGCACAGATACGCAGTATTTT.

This clone appeared once. The genes are TRBV24-1 and TRBJ2-2; 8 nucleotides agree with TRBD1. From germline, CDR1 is KGHDR and CDR2 SFDVKD. J lost 7 bases, V lost 3 bases, and 9 bases had no gene match. The CDR3 contains 16 residues. The CDR3 DNA sequence: TGTGCCACCAGTGATCCCGGACAGGGAACAATCGGGGAGCTGTTTTTT. This translates into CATSDPGQGTIGELFF.

V usage is TRBV11-3 and J usage is TRBJ2-7, with D possibly TRBD2 on 6 matching bases. Germline V gene sequence: CDR1 SGHNT, CDR2 YENEEA. Deletions cut 1 base from V and 0 bases from J, with 10 bases between. This CDR3 region has 15 residues. The CDR3 spells CASSLGAGNSYEQYF. CDR3 coding DNA: TGTGCCAGCAGCTTAGGTGCGGGGAACTCCTACGAGCAGTACTTC.

The CDR3 bases are TGTGCCAGCAGCCCGGGACAGGGATTTCAGCCCCAGCATTTT. Its translation is CASSPGQGFQPQHF. The chain employs TRBV3-1 (or the pseudogene TRBV3-2) and TRBJ1-5; 9 bases match TRBD1. This CDR3 spans 14 amino acids. V was pared by 4 bases and J by 6 bases, with 4 bases of the junction left unmatched. The germline CDR1 and CDR2 sequences are LGHDT and YNNKEL (reference sequence).

This clone was found a few times. This sequence joins TRBV19 and TRBJ2-1; 12 bases are shared with TRBD2. Germline V gene data show CDR1 as LNHDA and CDR2 as SQIVND (reference sequence). CDR3 size: 19 residues. The V and J ends lost 6 bases and 0 bases, in that order; junction bases with no gene match: 12. CDR3 protein: CASSPRLAGAISSYNEQFF. DNA for the CDR3: TGTGCCAGTAGCCCCAGACTAGCGGGGGCCATAAGCTCCTACAATGAGCAGTTCTTC.

At least ten counts were recorded for this clone. The rearrangement links TRBV4-2 to TRBJ1-4; D unresolved. The CDR3 is 16 amino acids. Looked up from germline, CDR1 is LGHNA and CDR2 is YNFKEQ. Trimming pared 0 bases from V and 4 bases from J, leaving 12 bases between. CDR3 DNA sequence: TGTGCCAGCAGCCAAGAAACGACTCGAGGTAATGAAAAACTGTTTTTT. Its translation: CASSQETTRGNEKLFF.

The chain couples TRBV7-2 to TRBJ1-3; D uncertain. CDR1 and CDR2 from the germline V gene are SGHTA and FQGNSA. Trimming took off 2 bases at V and 4 bases at J, with 6 bases between the two ends. CDR3 size: 13 residues. CDR3 residues: CASSLKQGNTIYF. In nucleotides, the CDR3 is TGTGCCAGCAGCTTAAAACAGGGAAACACCATATATTTT.

V usage is TRBV7-3 and J usage is TRBJ2-1, with a possible D match to TRBD2 (6 bases). V was cut by 5 bases and J by 5 bases, with 16 bases left in between. The CDR3 extends over 15 amino acids. Germline values: CDR1 SGHTA, CDR2 FQGTGA. CDR3 amino acids: CASSPRAAGDNEQFF. Written as DNA, the CDR3 is TGTGCCAGCAGCCCTCGTGCAGCGGGCGACAATGAGCAGTTCTTC. Combining the CDR3 with reference TRBV7-3 and TRBJ2-1 gives the whole variable domain GAGVSQTPSNKVTEKGKYVELRCDPISGHTALYWYRQSLGQGPEFLIYFQGTGAADDSGLPNDRFFAVRPEGSVSTLKIQRTERGDSAVYLCASSPRAAGDNEQFFGPGTRLTVL.

V gene TRBV27 combines with J gene TRBJ2-7; 7 bases match TRBD1. The CDR3 runs to 15 residues. The V and J ends lost 5 bases and 3 bases, in that order; junction bases with no gene match: 10. Germline CDR1 and CDR2: MNHEY and SMNVEV (reference sequence). CDR3 sequence reads: CASSKLIQGLYEQYF. The CDR3 nucleotides are TGTGCCAGCAGTAAACTAATACAGGGGCTCTACGAGCAGTACTTC.

This chain uses TRBV6-5 with TRBJ2-5, with a possible D match to TRBD2 (5 bases). The V end was cut by 2 bases, the J end by 5 bases, with 6 bases between. This CDR3 spans 12 amino acids. Germline CDR1 is MNHEY and CDR2 is SVGAGI. CDR3 sequence reads: CASSYGGETQYF. As DNA, the CDR3 is TGTGCCAGCAGTTACGGCGGGGAGACCCAGTACTTC.

This sequence joins TRBV19 and TRBJ1-1, with 8 positions matching TRBD1. Unmatched junction bases numbered 8, after V lost 7 bases and J lost 1 base. CDR3 size: 15 residues. Germline loops: CDR1 LNHDA, CDR2 SQIVND (reference sequence). CDR3 loop: CASITRQGSNTEAFF. The CDR3 bases are TGTGCCAGTATTACGAGACAGGGGTCGAACACTGAAGCTTTCTTT.

The chain couples TRBV10-3 to TRBJ2-7; 10 nucleotides agree with TRBD2. In germline, CDR1 is ENHRY, CDR2 SYGVKD. The V gene end was trimmed by 3 bases and the J gene end by 7 bases; junction bases not matched to a gene: 12. The CDR3 contains 16 residues. For the CDR3, the DNA is TGTGCCATCAGTGAAGCGGGCCATAGCGGGGGGATAGAGCAGTACTTC. This codes for CAISEAGHSGGIEQYF.

The chain is built from TRBV9 and TRBJ1-3; 8 bases fit TRBD1. The junction had 4 bases not matched to a gene; V was cut back by 5 bases and J by 0 bases. This CDR3 is 15 amino acids long. Germline V gives CDR1 SGDLS, CDR2 YYNGEE. The CDR3 sequence is CASREGTGSGNTIYF. As DNA, the CDR3 is TGTGCCAGCAGAGAAGGGACAGGCTCTGGAAACACCATATATTTT.

The chain has TRBV27 and TRBJ1-1, with a weak D call TRBD1 (6 bases). Germline lookup yields CDR1 MNHEY and CDR2 SMNVEV (reference sequence). Trimming cost V 8 bases and J 0 bases, with 13 bases left between them. The CDR3 consists of 14 residues. The CDR3 spells CASSRDNMNTEAFF. As DNA, the CDR3 is TGTGCCAGCTCTCGGGACAATATGAACACTGAAGCTTTCTTT.

The chain combines TRBV3-1 (or the pseudogene TRBV3-2) with TRBJ2-1; 14 nucleotides align to TRBD2. Trimming took 4 bases from V and 9 from J; bases not matched to a gene: 8. Germline V gene data show CDR1 as LGHDT and CDR2 as YNNKEL (reference sequence). This CDR3 is 16 amino acids long. The CDR3 sequence: CASSPATTSGGGEQFF. The DNA for the CDR3 is TGTGCCAGCAGCCCCGCGACGACTAGCGGGGGGGGTGAGCAGTTCTTC.

The chain recombines TRBV28 with TRBJ2-2; 8 bases match TRBD2. Germline CDR1 reads MDHEN; CDR2 reads SYDVKM. The trim removed 6 bases at V and 0 bases at J, leaving 6 bases unmatched. This CDR3 has 16 residues. The CDR3 here is CASSPAGLANTGELFF. The CDR3 DNA follows: TGTGCCAGCAGCCCGGCGGGACTAGCGAACACCGGGGAGCTGTTTTTT.

The gene calls are TRBV12-5 and TRBJ2-5; D is perhaps TRBD2 (6 bases). CDR1 is LGHNT and CDR2 is FRNRAP in the germline V gene. The CDR3 is made up of 16 amino acids. Trimming stripped 1 base from V and 10 bases from J, with 22 bases between. The CDR3 reads CASGLGDPGVFGDQYF. CDR3 DNA: TGTGCTAGTGGTTTGGGGGACCCGGGGGTTTTTGGGGACCAGTACTTC.

This clone was counted a single time. This chain connects TRBV27 to TRBJ2-3, with 9 nucleotides matching TRBD2. Germline V gene sequence: CDR1 MNHEY, CDR2 SMNVEV (reference sequence). With 5 bases clipped from V and 5 bases from J, the junction kept 14 bases outside the gene matches. This CDR3 contains 17 residues. The CDR3 reads CASSGPPGRGGRDTQYF. The CDR3 DNA follows: TGTGCCAGCAGTGGTCCCCCCGGGCGGGGGGGGAGAGATACGCAGTATTTT.

This clone appeared a single time. The chain combines TRBV6-2 or TRBV6-3 with TRBJ2-5; TRBD2 might be the D (6 bases). Between the trimmed V and J ends, which lost 2 bases and 5 bases, there was a span of 15 bases. Germline V gene lookup returns CDR1 MNHEY and CDR2 SVGEGT. The CDR3 is 15 amino acids. For the CDR3, the DNA is TGTGCCAGCAGTTACCCGGGAGCGGGCTGGGAGACCCAGTACTTC. This encodes CASSYPGAGWETQYF.

This chain connects TRBV9 to TRBJ1-1; 9 positions match TRBD1. The CDR3 is 15 amino acids. V dropped 0 bases and J dropped 6; count of bases not matched to a gene: 6. Germline loops: CDR1 SGDLS, CDR2 YYNGEE. The CDR3 loop is CASSVDGTGLAEAFF. The CDR3 region has the DNA TGTGCCAGCAGCGTAGACGGGACAGGGTTGGCTGAAGCTTTCTTT.

V usage is TRBV7-2 and J usage is TRBJ2-1; 15 bases agree with TRBD2. The germline CDR1 and CDR2 sequences are SGHTA and FQGNSA. CDR3 size: 18 residues. Losses at the gene ends were 8 bases for V and 9 bases for J; bases not matched to a gene: 17. The chain's CDR3 is CASGKRIGLAGGKSEQFF. For the CDR3, the DNA is TGTGCCAGCGGAAAAAGGATAGGACTAGCGGGGGGGAAGAGTGAGCAGTTCTTC.

This clone was recorded a few times. The V call is TRBV5-4, the J call TRBJ2-3; 9 bases map to TRBD2. The germline V gene has CDR1 SGHNT and CDR2 YYREEE (reference sequence). Trimming took 5 bases from V and 5 from J; bases not matched to a gene: 12. CDR3 size: 16 residues. The CDR3, as DNA: TGTGCCAGCAGTGTGGGAAGCGGGGGGCCGGGAGATACGCAGTATTTT. This codes for CASSVGSGGPGDTQYF.

The chain links TRBV5-5 to TRBJ2-7; possibly TRBD1 for D (5 bases). V dropped 4 bases and J dropped 2 bases, with 13 bases sitting between them. The CDR3 has 14 residues. In germline, CDR1 is SGHKS, CDR2 YYEKEE (reference sequence). The CDR3 sequence is CASSPPGSTYEQYF. In nucleotides, the CDR3 is TGTGCCAGCAGCCCACCAGGGTCCACCTACGAGCAGTACTTC.

This rearrangement joins TRBV19 to TRBJ2-3; D is unclear. The CDR3 is 15 residues long. V dropped 6 bases and J dropped 2 bases, with 15 bases sitting between them. The V gene's germline CDR1 is LNHDA and CDR2 SQIVND (reference sequence). As DNA, the CDR3 is TGTGCCAGTAGCCCCCACCTGGCCCCCACAGATACGCAGTATTTT. Residues: CASSPHLAPTDTQYF.

The J gene is TRBJ1-5, the V gene TRBV19; TRBD1 aligns across 10 bases. Germline-derived CDR1 and CDR2 are LNHDA and SQIVND (reference sequence). Trimming removed 6 bases from V and 4 bases from J; junction bases left unmatched: 9. CDR3 length: 16 amino acids. The chain's CDR3 is CASSQGQGVRNQPQHF. The DNA of the CDR3 is TGTGCCAGTAGCCAAGGACAGGGGGTTAGAAATCAGCCCCAGCATTTT.

The rearrangement links TRBV29-1 to TRBJ1-2, with D possibly being TRBD1 (5 bases). The CDR3 totals 15 residues. V lost 3 bases, J lost 1 base, and 15 bases lay in between. Germline loops: CDR1 SQVTM, CDR2 ANQGSEA. The DNA for the CDR3 is TGCAGCGTTGACGCCACGGGGGGGGATAACTATGGCTACACCTTC. As protein: CSVDATGGDNYGYTF.

In this sample, this clone turned up once. The genes are TRBV24-1 and TRBJ2-3, with TRBD2 matching over 10 bases. The trim removed 7 bases at V and 6 bases at J, leaving 9 bases unmatched. Germline lookup yields CDR1 KGHDR and CDR2 SFDVKD. CDR3 length: 15 amino acids. CDR3 loop: CATSEGTSDADTQYF. The CDR3 nucleotides are TGTGCCACCAGCGAAGGGACTAGCGACGCGGATACGCAGTATTTT.

The V call is TRBV7-9, the J call TRBJ1-3; the D is unclear. The V and J ends lost 2 bases and 5 bases respectively, with 7 bases between them. CDR3 size: 13 residues. Germline CDR1 is SEHNR and CDR2 is FQNEAQ (reference sequence). In nucleotides, the CDR3 is TGTGCCAGCAGCTTACTAAGTAGAAACACCATATATTTT. As protein: CASSLLSRNTIYF.

The chain couples TRBV7-2 to TRBJ1-1; tentative D call: TRBD1 (5 bases). The ends were cut back, 3 bases at V and 0 bases at J, with 11 bases in the middle. Germline V lookup: CDR1 SGHTA, CDR2 FQGNSA. The CDR3 contains 15 residues. Written as DNA, the CDR3 is TGTGCCAGCAGCTTTTATAAGGGGCTGAACACTGAAGCTTTCTTT. It translates to CASSFYKGLNTEAFF.